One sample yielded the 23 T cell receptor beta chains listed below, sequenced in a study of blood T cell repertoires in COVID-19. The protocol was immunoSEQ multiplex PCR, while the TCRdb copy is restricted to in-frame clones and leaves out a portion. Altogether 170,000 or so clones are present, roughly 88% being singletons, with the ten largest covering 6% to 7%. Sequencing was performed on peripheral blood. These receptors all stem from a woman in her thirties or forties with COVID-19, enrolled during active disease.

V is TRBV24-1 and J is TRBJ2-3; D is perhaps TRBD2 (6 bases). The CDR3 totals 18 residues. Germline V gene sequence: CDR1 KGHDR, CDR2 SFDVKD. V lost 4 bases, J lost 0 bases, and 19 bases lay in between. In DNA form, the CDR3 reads TGTGCCACCAGTGACCGGAGGACTACCTTGTCTAGCACAGATACGCAGTATTTT. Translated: CATSDRRTTLSSTDTQYF.

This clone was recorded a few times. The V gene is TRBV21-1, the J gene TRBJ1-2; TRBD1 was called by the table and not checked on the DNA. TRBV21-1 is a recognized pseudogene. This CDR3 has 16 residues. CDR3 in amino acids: CASSKERGDRFYGYTF. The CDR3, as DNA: TGTGCCAGCAGCAAAGAAAGAGGGGACAGATTCTATGGCTACACCTTC.

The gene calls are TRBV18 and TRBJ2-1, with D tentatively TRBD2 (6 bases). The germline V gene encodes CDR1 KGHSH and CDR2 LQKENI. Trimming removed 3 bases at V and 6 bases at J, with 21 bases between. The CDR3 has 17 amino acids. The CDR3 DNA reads TGTGCCAGCTCACCGGAGGGACGACCGATTGGGGGCAATGAGCAGTTCTTC. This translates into CASSPEGRPIGGNEQFF.

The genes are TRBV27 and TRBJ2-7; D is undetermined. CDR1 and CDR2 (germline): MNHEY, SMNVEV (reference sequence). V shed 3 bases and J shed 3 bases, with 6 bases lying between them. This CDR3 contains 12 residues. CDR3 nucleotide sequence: TGTGCCAGCAGTTTCCGCGACTACGAGCAGTACTTC. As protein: CASSFRDYEQYF.

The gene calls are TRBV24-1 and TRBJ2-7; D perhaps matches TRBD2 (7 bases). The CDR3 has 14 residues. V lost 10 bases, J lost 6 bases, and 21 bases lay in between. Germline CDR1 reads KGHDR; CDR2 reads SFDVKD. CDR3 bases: TGTGCCACACAACCTACAGGGCGGGGGCGCGAGCAGTACTTC. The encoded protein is CATQPTGRGREQYF.

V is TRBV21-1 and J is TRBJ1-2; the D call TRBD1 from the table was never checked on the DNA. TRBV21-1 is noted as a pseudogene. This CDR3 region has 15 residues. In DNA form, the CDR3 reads TGTGCCAGCAGCAAAGCTTTACAGGGGAGCCATGGCTACACCTTC. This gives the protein CASSKALQGSHGYTF.

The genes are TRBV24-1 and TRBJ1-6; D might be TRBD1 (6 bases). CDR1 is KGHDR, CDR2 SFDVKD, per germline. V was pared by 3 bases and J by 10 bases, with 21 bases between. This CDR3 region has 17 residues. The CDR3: CATSDAMGAWGHSPLHF. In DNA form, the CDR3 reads TGTGCCACCAGTGATGCAATGGGGGCATGGGGGCACTCACCCCTCCACTTT.

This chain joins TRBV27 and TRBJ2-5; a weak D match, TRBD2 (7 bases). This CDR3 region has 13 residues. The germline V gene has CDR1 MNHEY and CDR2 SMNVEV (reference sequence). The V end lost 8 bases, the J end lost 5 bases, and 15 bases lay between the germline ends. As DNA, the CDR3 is TGTGCCAGCCGGGGGAGGGGGAGGGAGACCCAGTACTTC. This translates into CASRGRGRETQYF.

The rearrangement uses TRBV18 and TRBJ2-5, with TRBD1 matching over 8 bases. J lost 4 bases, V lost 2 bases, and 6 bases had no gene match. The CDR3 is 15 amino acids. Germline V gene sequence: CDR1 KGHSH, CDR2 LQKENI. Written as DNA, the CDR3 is TGTGCCAGCTCACCATACAGGGGGACTGGAGAGACCCAGTACTTC. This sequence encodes CASSPYRGTGETQYF.

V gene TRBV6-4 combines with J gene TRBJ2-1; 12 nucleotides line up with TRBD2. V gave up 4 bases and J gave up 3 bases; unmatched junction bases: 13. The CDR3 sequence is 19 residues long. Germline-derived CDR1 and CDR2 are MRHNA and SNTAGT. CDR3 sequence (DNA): TGTGCCAGCAGTGGAACCGATCTAGCGGGAGGGCCTGGCTACAATGAGCAGTTCTTC. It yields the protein CASSGTDLAGGPGYNEQFF.

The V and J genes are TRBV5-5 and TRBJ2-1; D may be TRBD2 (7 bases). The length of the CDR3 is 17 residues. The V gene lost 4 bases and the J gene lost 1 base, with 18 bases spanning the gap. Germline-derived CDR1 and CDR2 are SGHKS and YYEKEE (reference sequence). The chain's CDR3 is CASSRPGGPLSYNEQFF. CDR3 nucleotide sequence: TGTGCCAGCAGCCGTCCCGGGGGGCCCCTTTCCTACAATGAGCAGTTCTTC.

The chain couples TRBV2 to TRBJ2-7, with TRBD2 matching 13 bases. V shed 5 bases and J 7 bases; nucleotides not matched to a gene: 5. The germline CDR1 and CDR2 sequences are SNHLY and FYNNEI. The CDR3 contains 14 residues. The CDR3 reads CASSKLAGGLEQYF. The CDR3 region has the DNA TGTGCCAGCAGTAAACTAGCGGGGGGGCTGGAGCAGTACTTC.

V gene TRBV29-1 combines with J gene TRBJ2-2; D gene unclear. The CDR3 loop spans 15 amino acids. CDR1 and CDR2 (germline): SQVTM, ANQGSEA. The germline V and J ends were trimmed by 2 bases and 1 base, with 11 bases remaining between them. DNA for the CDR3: TGCAGCGTTGAAAGAGGCGGTTTGAACACCGGGGAGCTGTTTTTT. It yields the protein CSVERGGLNTGELFF.

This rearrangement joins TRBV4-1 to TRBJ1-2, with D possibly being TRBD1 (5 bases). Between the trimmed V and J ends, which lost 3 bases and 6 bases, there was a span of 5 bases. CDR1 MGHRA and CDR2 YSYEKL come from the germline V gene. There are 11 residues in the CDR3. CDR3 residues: CASSHRDGYTF. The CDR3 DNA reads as TGCGCCAGCAGCCACAGGGATGGCTACACCTTC.

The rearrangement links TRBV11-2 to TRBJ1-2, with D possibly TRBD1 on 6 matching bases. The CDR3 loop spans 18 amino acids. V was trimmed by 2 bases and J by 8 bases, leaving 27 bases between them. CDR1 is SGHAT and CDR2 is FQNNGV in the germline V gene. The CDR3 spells CASSLSMIITGHFVGYTF. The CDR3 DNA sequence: TGTGCCAGCAGCTTATCAATGATTATTACGGGACACTTCGTGGGCTACACCTTC.

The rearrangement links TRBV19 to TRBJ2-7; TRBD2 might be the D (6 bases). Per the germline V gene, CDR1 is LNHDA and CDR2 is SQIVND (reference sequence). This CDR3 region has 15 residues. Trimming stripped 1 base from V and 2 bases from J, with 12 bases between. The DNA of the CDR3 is TGTGCCAGTAGTATAGGGCGGGGATCGACCTACGAGCAGTACTTC. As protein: CASSIGRGSTYEQYF.

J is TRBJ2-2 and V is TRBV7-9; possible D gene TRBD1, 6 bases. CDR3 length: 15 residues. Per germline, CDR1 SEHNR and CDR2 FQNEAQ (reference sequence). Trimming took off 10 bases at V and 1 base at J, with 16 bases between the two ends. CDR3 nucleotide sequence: TGTGCCACACCCGGTCCGGGACAGAACACCGGGGAGCTGTTTTTT. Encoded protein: CATPGPGQNTGELFF.

The CDR3 nucleotides read TGTGCCAGTACCCAGGGCCGTCTCCCTGAAGCTTTCTTT. Its protein is CASTQGRLPEAFF. The chain joins TRBV19 to TRBJ1-1; the D gene is possibly TRBD1 (5 bases). The V gene's germline CDR1 is LNHDA and CDR2 SQIVND (reference sequence). V gave up 7 bases and J gave up 6 bases, with 15 bases separating them. This CDR3 comprises 13 residues.

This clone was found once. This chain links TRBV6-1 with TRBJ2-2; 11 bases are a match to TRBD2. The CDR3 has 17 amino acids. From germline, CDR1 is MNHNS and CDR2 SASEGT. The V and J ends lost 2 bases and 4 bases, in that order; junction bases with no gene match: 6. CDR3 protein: CASSEMVAGGLTGELFF. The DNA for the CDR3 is TGTGCCAGCAGTGAAATGGTAGCGGGAGGGCTCACCGGGGAGCTGTTTTTT.

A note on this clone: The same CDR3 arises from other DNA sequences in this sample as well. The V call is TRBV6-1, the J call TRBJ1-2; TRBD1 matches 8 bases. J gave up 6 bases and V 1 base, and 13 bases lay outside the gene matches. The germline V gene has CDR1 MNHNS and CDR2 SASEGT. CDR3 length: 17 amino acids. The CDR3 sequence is CASSEVRGTGGKDGYTF. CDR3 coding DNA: TGTGCCAGCAGTGAAGTTCGGGGGACAGGCGGTAAAGATGGCTACACCTTC.

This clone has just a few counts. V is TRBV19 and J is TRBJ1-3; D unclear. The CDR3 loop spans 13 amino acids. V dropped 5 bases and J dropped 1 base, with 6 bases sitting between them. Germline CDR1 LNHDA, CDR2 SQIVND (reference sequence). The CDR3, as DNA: TGTGCCAGTAGTCTCGGTTCTGGAAACACCATATATTTT. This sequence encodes CASSLGSGNTIYF.

CDR3 sequence: CASSLRGQGDTQYF. The CDR3 coding sequence is TGTGCCAGCAGTTTAAGGGGACAGGGGGATACGCAGTATTTT. The chain carries TRBV28 and TRBJ2-3; 10 positions match TRBD1. This CDR3 has 14 residues. Germline V lookup: CDR1 MDHEN, CDR2 SYDVKM. V lost 2 bases and J lost 6; bases outside the gene matches: 2.

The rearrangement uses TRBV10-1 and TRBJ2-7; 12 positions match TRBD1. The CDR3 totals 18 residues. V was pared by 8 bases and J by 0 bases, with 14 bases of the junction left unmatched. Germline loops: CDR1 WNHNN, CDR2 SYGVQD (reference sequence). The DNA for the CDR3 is TGCGCCAGCTCGGCCGGGACAGGGGGCTCTCCTCTCTCCTACGAGCAGTACTTC. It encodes CASSAGTGGSPLSYEQYF.